This T cell receptor beta chain was identified during a study of Tregs in tolerant kidney transplant recipients. A remark on this clone: What it recognizes is unknown.

Produced via immunoSEQ multiplex PCR; TCRdb's table is partial and in-frame only. The data hold around 120,000 clones, with approximately 90% observed a single time. Study-wide points: Biological reproducibility was not directly addressed in this study. Expanding Tregs on activated donor B cells appeared to best identify donor-specific TCRbeta clones.

V dropped 7 bases and J dropped 8 bases, with 17 bases sitting between them. Germline values: CDR1 SGHVS, CDR2 FQNEAQ. The CDR3 sequence is 14 residues long. The sample was CD4+ T cells from blood. This chain joins TRBV7-8 and TRBJ1-4; D is uncertain. The sequence derives from a human donor in good health. The DNA for the CDR3 is TGTGCCAGCACCCAGGAGCTTTGGGAAGAAAAACTGTTTTTT. It specifies CASTQELWEEKLFF.